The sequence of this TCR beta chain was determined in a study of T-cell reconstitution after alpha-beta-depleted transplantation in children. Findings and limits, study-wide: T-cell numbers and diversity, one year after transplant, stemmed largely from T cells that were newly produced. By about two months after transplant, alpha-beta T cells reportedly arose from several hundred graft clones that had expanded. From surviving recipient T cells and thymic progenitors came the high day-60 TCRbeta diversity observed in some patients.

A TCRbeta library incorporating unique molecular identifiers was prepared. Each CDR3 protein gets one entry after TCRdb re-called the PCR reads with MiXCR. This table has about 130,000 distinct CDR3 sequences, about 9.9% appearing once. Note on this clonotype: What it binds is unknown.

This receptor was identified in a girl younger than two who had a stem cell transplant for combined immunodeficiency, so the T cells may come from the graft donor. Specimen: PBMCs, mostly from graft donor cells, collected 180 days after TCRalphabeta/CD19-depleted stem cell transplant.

CDR3 amino acids: CATSPGGFTDTQYF. CDR3 DNA sequence: TGTGCCACCAGTCCGGGGGGGTTCACAGATACGCAGTATTTT. V gene TRBV24-1 combines with J gene TRBJ2-3; 8 bases line up with TRBD2. V was pared by 6 bases and J by 2 bases, with 3 bases of the junction left unmatched. The CDR3 loop spans 14 amino acids. Looked up from germline, CDR1 is KGHDR and CDR2 is SFDVKD.